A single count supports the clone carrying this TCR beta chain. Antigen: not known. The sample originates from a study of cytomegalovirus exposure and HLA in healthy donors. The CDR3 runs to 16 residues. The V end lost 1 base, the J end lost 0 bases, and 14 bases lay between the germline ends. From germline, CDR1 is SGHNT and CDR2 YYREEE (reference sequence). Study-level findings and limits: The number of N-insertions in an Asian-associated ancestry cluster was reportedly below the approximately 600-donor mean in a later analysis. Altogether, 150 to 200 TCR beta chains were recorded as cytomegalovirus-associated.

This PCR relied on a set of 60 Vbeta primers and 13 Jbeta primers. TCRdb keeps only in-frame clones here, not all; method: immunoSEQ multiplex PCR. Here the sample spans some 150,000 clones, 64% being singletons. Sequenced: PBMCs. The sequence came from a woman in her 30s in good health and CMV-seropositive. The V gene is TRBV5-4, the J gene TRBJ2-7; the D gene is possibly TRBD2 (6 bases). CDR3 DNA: TGTGCCAGCAGCTTGTTTACCGGGACTCACTCCTACGAGCAGTACTTC. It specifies CASSLFTGTHSYEQYF. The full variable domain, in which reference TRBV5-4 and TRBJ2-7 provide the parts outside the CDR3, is ETGVTQSPTHLIKTRGQQVTLRCSSQSGHNTVSWYQQALGQGPQFIFQYYREEENGRGNFPPRFSGLQFPNYSSELNVNALELDDSALYLCASSLFTGTHSYEQYFGPGTRLTVT.